The 31 T cell receptor beta chains below all came from one sample that was sequenced in a study of T cell clonality in common variable immunodeficiency. The table came from immunoSEQ multiplex PCR; TCRdb's copy has only in-frame clones and leaves some out. Recorded here are 57,000 or so clones, none singletons. Input material: peripheral blood mononuclear cells. The receptors originated from a person aged 18 to 75 in good health.

This clone has only a few counts. The read stops 3 residues short of the end of the CDR3; the missing end is completed from the germline J gene. The chain employs TRBV10-3 and TRBJ2-5; TRBD2 aligns across 9 bases. J lost 5 bases, V lost 0 bases, and 4 bases had no gene match. This CDR3 spans 15 amino acids. The germline CDR1 and CDR2 sequences are ENHRY and SYGVKD. The CDR3 DNA, read in part, is TGTGCCATCAGTGAGTCGATAGCGGGAGCGGAGACC. Amino acids: CAISESIAGAET. The CDR3, in full, reads CAISESIAGAETQYF.

At least ten counts were recorded for this clone. The observed sequence ends 3 residues before the CDR3 terminus, with the missing tail filled in from the germline J gene. The chain combines TRBV28 with TRBJ2-3, with TRBD2 as a possible D gene (5 bases). The CDR3 is made up of 17 amino acids. V was trimmed by 2 bases and J by 0 bases, leaving 15 bases between them. CDR1 and CDR2 from the germline V gene are MDHEN and SYDVKM. The sequenced CDR3 bases are TGTGCCAGCAGTTTAAATCCGTTAGCGCAAAGCACAGATACG. Encoded protein: CASSLNPLAQSTDT. The full CDR3 protein reads CASSLNPLAQSTDTQYF.

The sample holds many counts of this clone. The read comes to an end 3 residues before the CDR3 does, leaving the germline J gene to fill in the end. This chain links TRBV12-3 or TRBV12-4 with TRBJ2-3, with D possibly matching TRBD1 (5 bases). Trimming shortened V by 4 bases and J by 4 bases, and 6 bases separated the two germline ends. This CDR3 spans 12 amino acids. The CDR3 loop is CASSSTADTQYF. Incomplete CDR3 DNA: TGTGCCAGCAGTTCGACAGCAGATACG.

Many counts were recorded for this clone. The DNA ends 3 residues before the CDR3 does, and the rest of the CDR3 is filled in from the germline J gene. The chain combines TRBV20-1 with TRBJ2-5; maybe TRBD1 (6 bases). Germline V gene data show CDR1 as DFQATT and CDR2 as SNEGSKA (reference sequence). This CDR3 spans 12 amino acids. Trimming took 3 bases from V and 4 from J, leaving 9 bases between them. Here the CDR3 reads CSASWGRETQYF. The sequenced part of the CDR3 DNA is TGCAGTGCTAGTTGGGGGCGAGAGACC.

This clone was counted many times. The CDR3 end lies 3 residues beyond the end of the read and is filled in from the germline J gene. The rearrangement uses TRBV9 and TRBJ2-7, with 8 nucleotides matching TRBD1. In germline, CDR1 is SGDLS, CDR2 YYNGEE. V was pared by 4 bases and J by 2 bases, with 8 bases of the junction left unmatched. The CDR3 is 15 amino acids. CDR3 DNA, as far as it was read: TGTGCCAGCAGCCGGAGCGGACAGGGTCCCTACGAG. Amino acid sequence: CASSRSGQGPYE. The entire CDR3 protein reads CASSRSGQGPYEQYF.

In this sample, this clone turned up many times. The CDR3: CASSGTNQNYEQYF. CDR3 DNA (partial): TGTGCCAGCAGTGGGACTAACCAAAACTACGAG. J is TRBJ2-7 and V is TRBV6-1, with a weak D call TRBD2 (6 bases). The read ends 3 residues before the CDR3 terminus; that terminus is restored from the germline J gene. V was pared by 4 bases and J by 3 bases, with 13 bases between. Per the germline V gene, CDR1 is MNHNS and CDR2 is SASEGT. The CDR3 runs 14 residues.

Remarks on this clone: A far larger clone differs by one base, so this is likely a read error. The missing CDR3 end, 3 residues past where the read stops, is filled in from the germline J gene. This chain joins TRBV2 and TRBJ2-3, with TRBD2 matching over 10 bases. Germline lookup yields CDR1 SNHLY and CDR2 FYNNEI. The CDR3 has 15 amino acids. The ends lost 6 bases at V and 0 bases at J; junction bases unmatched: 3. CDR3 DNA (partial): TGTGCCAGCAGGTTGACTAGCGGGAGCACAGATACG. Translation: CASRLTSGSTDT. The CDR3 in full is CASRLTSGSTDTQYF.

This clone has a count of ten or more. The CDR3 goes on 3 residues after the read ends, and that part is filled in from the germline J gene. This chain uses TRBV9 with TRBJ2-5, with D perhaps TRBD1 (5 bases). The germline V gene has CDR1 SGDLS and CDR2 YYNGEE. Between the trimmed V and J ends, which lost 0 bases and 5 bases, there was a span of 11 bases. The CDR3 runs to 14 residues. The sequenced CDR3 bases are TGTGCCAGCAGCGTAGACGGCAGGGTGGAGACC. It encodes CASSVDGRVET. From start to end, the CDR3 is CASSVDGRVETQYF.

This clone showed up just a few times. The missing CDR3 end, 3 residues past where the read stops, is filled in from the germline J gene. The J gene is TRBJ2-7, the V gene TRBV11-3; D gene ambiguous. Trimming took off 2 bases at V and 4 bases at J, with 12 bases between the two ends. In germline, CDR1 is SGHNT, CDR2 YENEEA. The CDR3 is 14 residues long. The CDR3 spells CASSLRVFFYEQYF. The CDR3 bases that were read are TGTGCCAGCAGCTTAAGGGTTTTTTTTTACGAG.

This clone was observed many times. The CDR3 end lies 3 residues beyond the end of the read and is filled in from the germline J gene. The chain recombines TRBV4-2 with TRBJ2-3; weak D call: TRBD2 (6 bases). Germline values: CDR1 LGHNA, CDR2 YNFKEQ. V lost 0 bases to trimming and J lost 6 bases, with 13 bases between them. This CDR3 is 15 amino acids long. The CDR3 bases that were read are TGTGCCAGCAGCCAAGATTGGCGGGAATGGGATACG. Translation: CASSQDWREWDT. The whole CDR3 protein is CASSQDWREWDTQYF.

This clone was counted ten times or more. CDR3 protein: CASSEWATGGEAFF. The sequenced CDR3 bases are TGTGCCAGCAGTGAATGGGCGACAGGCGGTGAA. The chain recombines TRBV6-1 with TRBJ1-1; D is perhaps TRBD1 (6 bases). The CDR3 extends 3 residues past the end of the read, so its final part is completed from the germline J gene. The V end was cut by 2 bases, the J end by 7 bases, with 14 bases between. The germline gives CDR1 MNHNS, CDR2 SASEGT. CDR3 length: 14 residues.

This clone has ten or more counts. The observed sequence ends 3 residues before the CDR3 terminus, with the missing tail filled in from the germline J gene. The rearrangement links TRBV20-1 to TRBJ2-7, with TRBD1 matching 7 bases. The V segment lost 6 bases and the J segment 5 bases; nucleotides outside the gene matches: 7. This CDR3 contains 12 residues. Germline V gives CDR1 DFQATT, CDR2 SNEGSKA (reference sequence). The CDR3 region is CSAKGTADEQYF. The sequenced CDR3 bases are TGCAGTGCCAAGGGGACAGCCGACGAG.

The sample holds many counts of this clone. The CDR3 end falls 3 residues outside the read, so it is completed with the germline J gene. The chain links TRBV19 to TRBJ2-7, with 15 bases fitting TRBD2. From germline, CDR1 is LNHDA and CDR2 SQIVND (reference sequence). CDR3 length equals 15 residues. J gave up 4 bases and V 5 bases, and 3 bases lay outside the gene matches. CDR3: CASSAGTSGRYEQYF. CDR3 DNA, as far as it was read: TGTGCCAGTAGTGCCGGGACTAGCGGGAGGTACGAG.

The table lists this clone with many counts. The missing CDR3 end, 3 residues past where the read stops, is filled in from the germline J gene. The V call is TRBV20-1, the J call TRBJ1-6; 9 bases agree with TRBD1. CDR1 is DFQATT, CDR2 SNEGSKA, per germline (reference sequence). The V segment lost 0 bases and the J segment 10 bases; nucleotides outside the gene matches: 4. The CDR3 has 14 amino acids. Incomplete CDR3 DNA: TGCAGTGCTAGAGATCGACAGGGGGGATCACCC. Translation: CSARDRQGGSP. The full CDR3 sequence reads CSARDRQGGSPLHF.

There are many counts of this clone. Sequencing ends 3 residues short of the CDR3 end; the germline J gene provides the rest. The chain carries TRBV10-1 and TRBJ2-1; perhaps TRBD1 as D (7 bases). Germline assignment: CDR1 WNHNN and CDR2 SYGVQD (reference sequence). The CDR3 loop spans 13 amino acids. Trimming took 10 bases from V and 4 from J, leaving 14 bases between them. This chain's CDR3 is CATGGQLYNEQFF. The sequenced CDR3 bases are TGCGCCACCGGGGGACAGTTATACAATGAG.

This clone was counted ten times or more. The sequence runs out 3 residues before the end of the CDR3; the remainder is reconstructed from the germline J gene. The rearrangement uses TRBV7-9 and TRBJ2-5; 12 bases fit TRBD2. The length of the CDR3 is 15 residues. V lost 5 bases, J lost 4 bases, and 5 bases stayed unmatched. Per the germline V gene, CDR1 is SEHNR and CDR2 is FQNEAQ (reference sequence). The CDR3 sequence is CASSLLAGGGETQYF. CDR3 DNA, as far as it was read: TGTGCCAGCAGCCTACTAGCGGGAGGCGGAGAGACC. Full variable domain (outside the CDR3, taken from reference TRBV7-9 and TRBJ2-5): DTGVSQNPRHKITKRGQNVTFRCDPISEHNRLYWYRQTLGQGPEFLTYFQNEAQLEKSRLLSDRFSAERPKGSFSTLEIQRTEQGDSAMYLCASSLLAGGGETQYFGPGTRLLVL.

This clone was recorded at least ten times. The CDR3 end is not reached by the read, which stops 3 residues before it; the germline J gene fills it in. The chain carries TRBV12-3 or TRBV12-4 and TRBJ2-1; D is unclear. The V end lost 5 bases, the J end lost 4 bases, and 21 bases lay between the germline ends. The CDR3 extends over 17 amino acids. CDR3 DNA (partial): TGTGCCAGCAGTCCATCTGCTATGAGCGATGATTACAATGAG. Its protein is CASSPSAMSDDYNE. The whole CDR3 reads CASSPSAMSDDYNEQFF.

Ten or more counts support this clone. Read sequence stops 3 residues before the CDR3 end, and the germline J gene provides the missing end. The chain has TRBV6-2 or TRBV6-3 and TRBJ2-3; TRBD1 might be the D (6 bases). This CDR3 spans 15 amino acids. V was clipped by 4 bases and J by 2 bases, with 13 bases between them. Per the germline V gene, CDR1 is MNHEY and CDR2 is SVGEGT. The CDR3 spells CASSFRGQDTDTQYF. Partial CDR3 DNA: TGTGCCAGCAGTTTTAGGGGACAAGACACAGATACG.

This clone was counted ten times or more. The sequence runs out 3 residues before the end of the CDR3; the remainder is reconstructed from the germline J gene. The chain joins TRBV18 to TRBJ2-7; 16 positions match TRBD2. CDR3 length: 16 residues. V lost 6 bases and J lost 4; bases outside the gene matches: 6. Germline assignment: CDR1 KGHSH and CDR2 LQKENI. The part of the CDR3 DNA that was read is TGTGCCAGCTCGCGGGGACTAGCGGGAGGGCCGTACGAG. Protein sequence: CASSRGLAGGPYE. The entire CDR3 sequence reads CASSRGLAGGPYEQYF.

This clone was detected many times. The read stops 3 residues short of the end of the CDR3; the missing end is completed from the germline J gene. The rearrangement links TRBV6-1 to TRBJ2-4; 7 bases are shared with TRBD1. The CDR3 consists of 15 residues. Per the germline V gene, CDR1 is MNHNS and CDR2 is SASEGT. Germline trimming cut 1 base from V and 1 base from J; bases unmatched to any gene: 1. The part of the CDR3 DNA that was read is TGTGCCAGCAGTGAAGAACAGGGGGCCAAAAACATT. Its translation: CASSEEQGAKNI. The complete CDR3 protein is CASSEEQGAKNIQYF.

This clone was recorded at least ten times. Coverage ceases 3 residues before the CDR3 finishes, and the germline J gene fills in the end. V and J are TRBV6-1 and TRBJ2-3; tentatively, D is TRBD1 or TRBD2 (5 bases each). V lost 3 bases and J lost 5, with 12 bases in between. CDR3 length: 14 amino acids. The germline V gene encodes CDR1 MNHNS and CDR2 SASEGT. This CDR3 reads CASSDLLRGDTQYF. The sequenced CDR3 bases are TGTGCCAGCAGTGACCTGTTGAGGGGAGATACG.

This clone was detected many times. Read data end 3 residues before the CDR3 end; the end is taken from the germline J gene. The chain combines TRBV30 with TRBJ2-7; maybe TRBD1 (6 bases). Trimming cost V 2 bases and J 2 bases, with 13 bases left between them. The germline V gene has CDR1 GTSNPN and CDR2 SVGIG (reference sequence). The CDR3 has 14 amino acids. CDR3 sequence: CAWSKPGDPYEQYF. The sequenced CDR3 bases are TGTGCCTGGAGTAAGCCAGGGGATCCCTACGAG.

This clone has a handful of counts. The read ends 3 residues before the CDR3 terminus; that terminus is restored from the germline J gene. The V and J genes are TRBV19 and TRBJ1-5; D is possibly TRBD1 (6 bases). This CDR3 contains 16 residues. The V gene lost 8 bases and the J gene lost 0 bases, with 17 bases spanning the gap. Germline V gives CDR1 LNHDA, CDR2 SQIVND (reference sequence). CDR3 DNA (partial): TGTGCCAGTTGTGACGGACAGTCTATTAGCAATCAGCCC. It codes for CASCDGQSISNQP. The full CDR3 reads CASCDGQSISNQPQHF.

This clone appeared many times. The missing CDR3 end, 3 residues past where the read stops, is filled in from the germline J gene. The V gene is TRBV28, the J gene TRBJ2-1; 7 positions agree with TRBD1. Germline V CDR1 and CDR2: MDHEN, SYDVKM. The CDR3 covers 16 residues. V trimming: 3 bases; J trimming: 3 bases; junction bases outside the gene matches: 8. The part of the CDR3 DNA that was read is TGTGCCAGCAGTTTTGGGTTGACAGGGAGCTACAATGAG. This sequence encodes CASSFGLTGSYNE. The complete CDR3 sequence is CASSFGLTGSYNEQFF. The full variable domain, its missing parts supplied by reference TRBV28 and TRBJ2-1, is DVKVTQSSRYLVKRTGEKVFLECVQDMDHENMFWYRQDPGLGLRLIYFSYDVKMKEKGDIPEGYSVSREKKERFSLILESASTNQTSMYLCASSFGLTGSYNEQFFGPGTRLTVL.

This clone was found many times. The read gets to within 3 residues of the CDR3 end, and the germline J gene fills in the rest. The genes are TRBV2 and TRBJ1-2; D is undetermined. V was cut by 0 bases and J by 5 bases, with 10 bases left in between. Germline loops: CDR1 SNHLY, CDR2 FYNNEI. The CDR3 is 14 residues long. The CDR3 here is CASSEALHFYGYTF. The DNA read from the CDR3 is TGTGCCAGCAGTGAAGCGCTCCACTTTTATGGC.

This clone was seen at least ten times. The CDR3 protein is CASRRTGAETQYF. CDR3 DNA, as far as it was read: TGTGCCAGCAGGCGGACAGGGGCAGAGACC. The chain couples TRBV6-2 or TRBV6-3 to TRBJ2-5; 9 bases line up with TRBD1. The read ends 3 residues shy of where the CDR3 ends; the end is completed using the germline J gene. CDR1 and CDR2 (germline): MNHEY, SVGEGT. The J segment lost 4 bases and the V segment lost 6 bases, leaving 3 bases of the junction unmatched. The CDR3 loop spans 13 amino acids.

Ten or more counts support this clone. The CDR3 end lies 3 residues beyond the end of the read and is filled in from the germline J gene. The rearrangement links TRBV28 to TRBJ1-4; D is undetermined. This CDR3 is 14 amino acids long. The V gene's germline CDR1 is MDHEN and CDR2 SYDVKM. V shed 2 bases and J shed 3 bases, with 7 bases lying between them. The covered CDR3 bases are TGTGCCAGCAGTTTACGGTTAGCTAATGAAAAA. It is translated as CASSLRLANEK. The whole CDR3 sequence is CASSLRLANEKLFF.

Details on this clone: The read ends 3 residues early relative to the CDR3; the germline J gene fills the gap. The rearrangement links TRBV7-3 to TRBJ2-5, with D unclear. The CDR3 sequence is 13 residues long. In germline, CDR1 is SGHTA, CDR2 FQGTGA. V was clipped by 2 bases and J by 5 bases, with 9 bases between them. Here the CDR3 reads CASSLGRRETQYF. CDR3 DNA, as far as it was read: TGTGCCAGCAGCTTAGGCAGAAGGGAGACC.

This clone was recorded many times. The sequence runs out 3 residues before the end of the CDR3; the remainder is reconstructed from the germline J gene. The chain uses TRBV7-9 and TRBJ2-5, with D perhaps matching TRBD2 (7 bases). The germline V gene encodes CDR1 SEHNR and CDR2 FQNEAQ (reference sequence). Trimming cost V 3 bases and J 7 bases, with 12 bases left between them. The length of the CDR3 is 13 residues. Incomplete CDR3 DNA: TGTGCCAGCAGCTTGGGGGGGGCAGGGACC. As protein: CASSLGGAGT. Given in full, the CDR3 is CASSLGGAGTQYF.

This clone was seen ten or more times. The CDR3 end lies 3 residues beyond the end of the read and is filled in from the germline J gene. V gene TRBV7-2 combines with J gene TRBJ1-5; D call uncertain. The CDR3 covers 14 residues. V was pared by 1 base and J by 1 base, with 5 bases between. The germline gives CDR1 SGHTA, CDR2 FQGNSA. CDR3 residues: CASSLEISNQPQHF. The sequenced part of the CDR3 DNA is TGTGCCAGCAGCTTAGAAATAAGCAATCAGCCC.

Turning to this clone: The read falls 3 residues short of the CDR3 end, and the missing part is taken from the germline J gene. The chain carries TRBV18 and TRBJ1-1, with D uncertain. This CDR3 region has 14 residues. Germline assignment: CDR1 KGHSH and CDR2 LQKENI. CDR3 amino acids: CASSPPGLAKTAFF. CDR3 DNA (partial): TGTGCCAGCTCACCACCTGGACTAGCGAAGACC.